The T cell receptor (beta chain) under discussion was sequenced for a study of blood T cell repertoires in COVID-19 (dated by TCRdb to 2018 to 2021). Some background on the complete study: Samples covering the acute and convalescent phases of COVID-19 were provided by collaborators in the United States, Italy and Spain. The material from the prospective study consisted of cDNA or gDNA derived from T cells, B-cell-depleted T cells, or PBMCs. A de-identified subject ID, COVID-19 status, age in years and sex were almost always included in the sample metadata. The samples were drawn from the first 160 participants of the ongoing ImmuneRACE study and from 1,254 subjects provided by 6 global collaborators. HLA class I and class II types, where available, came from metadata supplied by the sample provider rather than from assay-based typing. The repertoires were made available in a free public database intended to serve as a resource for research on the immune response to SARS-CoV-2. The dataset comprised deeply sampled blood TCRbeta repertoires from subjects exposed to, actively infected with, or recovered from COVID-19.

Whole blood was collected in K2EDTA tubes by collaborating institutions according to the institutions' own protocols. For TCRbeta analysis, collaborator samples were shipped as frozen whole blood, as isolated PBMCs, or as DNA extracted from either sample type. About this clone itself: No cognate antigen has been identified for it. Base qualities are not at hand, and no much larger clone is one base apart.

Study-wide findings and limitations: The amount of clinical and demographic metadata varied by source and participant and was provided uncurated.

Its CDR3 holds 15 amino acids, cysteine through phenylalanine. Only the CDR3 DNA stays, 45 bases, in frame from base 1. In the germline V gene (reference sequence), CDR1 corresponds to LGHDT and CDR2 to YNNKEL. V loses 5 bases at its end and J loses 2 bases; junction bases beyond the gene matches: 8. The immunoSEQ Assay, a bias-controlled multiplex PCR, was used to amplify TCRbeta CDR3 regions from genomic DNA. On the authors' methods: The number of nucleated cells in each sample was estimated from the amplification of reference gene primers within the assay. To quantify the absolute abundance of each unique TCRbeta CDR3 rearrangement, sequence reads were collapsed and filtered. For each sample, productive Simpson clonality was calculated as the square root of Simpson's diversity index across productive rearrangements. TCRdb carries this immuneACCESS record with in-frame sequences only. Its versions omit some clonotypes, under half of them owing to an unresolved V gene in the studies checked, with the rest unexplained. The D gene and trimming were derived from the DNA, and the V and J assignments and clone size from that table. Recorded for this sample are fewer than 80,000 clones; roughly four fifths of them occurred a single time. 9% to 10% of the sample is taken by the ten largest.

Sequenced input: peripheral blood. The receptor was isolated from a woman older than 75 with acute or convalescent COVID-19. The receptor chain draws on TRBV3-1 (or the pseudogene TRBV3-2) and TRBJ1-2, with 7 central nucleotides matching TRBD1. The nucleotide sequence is TGTGCCAGCAGCGTGGACAGGCATTCCAACTATGGCTACACCTTC. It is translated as CASSVDRHSNYGYTF.